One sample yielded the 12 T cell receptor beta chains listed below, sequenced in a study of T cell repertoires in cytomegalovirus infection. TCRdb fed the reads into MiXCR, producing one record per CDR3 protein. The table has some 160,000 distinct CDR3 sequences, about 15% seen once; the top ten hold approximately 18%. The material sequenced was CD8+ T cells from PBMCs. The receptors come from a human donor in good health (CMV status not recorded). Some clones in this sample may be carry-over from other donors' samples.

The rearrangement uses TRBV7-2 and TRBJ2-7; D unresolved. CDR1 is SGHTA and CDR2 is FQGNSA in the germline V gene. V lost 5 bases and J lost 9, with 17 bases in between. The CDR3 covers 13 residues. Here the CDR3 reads CASSPSPGPLQYF. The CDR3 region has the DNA TGTGCCAGCAGCCCATCCCCGGGTCCTTTGCAGTACTTC.

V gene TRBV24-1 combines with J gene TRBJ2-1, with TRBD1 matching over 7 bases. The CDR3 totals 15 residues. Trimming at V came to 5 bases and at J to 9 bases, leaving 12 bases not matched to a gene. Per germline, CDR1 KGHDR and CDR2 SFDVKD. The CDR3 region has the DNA TGTGCCACCAGTGGGGGACAGCTATCGGAGAGTGAGCAGTTCTTC. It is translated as CATSGGQLSESEQFF.

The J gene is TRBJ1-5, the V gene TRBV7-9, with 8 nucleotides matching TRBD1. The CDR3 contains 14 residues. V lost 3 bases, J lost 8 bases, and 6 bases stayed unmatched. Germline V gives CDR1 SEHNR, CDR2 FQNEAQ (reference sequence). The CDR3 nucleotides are TGTGCCAGCAGCTTTGGACAGGGAAGGGAGCCCCAGCATTTT. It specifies CASSFGQGREPQHF.

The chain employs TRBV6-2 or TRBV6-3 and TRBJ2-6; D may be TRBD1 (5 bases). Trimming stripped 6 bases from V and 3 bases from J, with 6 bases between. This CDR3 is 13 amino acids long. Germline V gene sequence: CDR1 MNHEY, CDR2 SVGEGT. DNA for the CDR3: TGTGCCAGCAGCGACAGTGGGGCCAACGTCCTGACTTTC. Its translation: CASSDSGANVLTF.

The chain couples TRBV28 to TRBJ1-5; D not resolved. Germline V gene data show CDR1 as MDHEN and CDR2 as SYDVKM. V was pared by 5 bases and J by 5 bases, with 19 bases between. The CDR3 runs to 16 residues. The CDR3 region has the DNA TGTGCCAGCAGTCCCATACTCAGGAATCTTTATCAGCCCCAGCATTTT. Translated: CASSPILRNLYQPQHF.

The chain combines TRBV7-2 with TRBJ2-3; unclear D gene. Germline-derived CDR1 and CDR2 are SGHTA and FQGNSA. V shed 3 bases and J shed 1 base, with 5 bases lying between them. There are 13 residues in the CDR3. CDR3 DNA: TGTGCCAGCAGCTTTTTAGGCACAGATACGCAGTATTTT. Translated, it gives CASSFLGTDTQYF.

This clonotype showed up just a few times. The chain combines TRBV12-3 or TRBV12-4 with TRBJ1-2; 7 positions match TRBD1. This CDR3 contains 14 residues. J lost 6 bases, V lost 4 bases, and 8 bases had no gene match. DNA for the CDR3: TGTGCCAGCAGTTCGCTACAGGGGAAGGATGGCTACACCTTC. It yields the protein CASSSLQGKDGYTF.

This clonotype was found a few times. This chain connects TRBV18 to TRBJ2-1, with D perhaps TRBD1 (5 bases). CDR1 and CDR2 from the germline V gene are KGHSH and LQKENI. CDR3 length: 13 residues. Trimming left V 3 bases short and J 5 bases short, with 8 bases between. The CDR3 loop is CASSPWGHNEQFF. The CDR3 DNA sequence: TGTGCCAGCTCACCGTGGGGCCACAATGAGCAGTTCTTC.

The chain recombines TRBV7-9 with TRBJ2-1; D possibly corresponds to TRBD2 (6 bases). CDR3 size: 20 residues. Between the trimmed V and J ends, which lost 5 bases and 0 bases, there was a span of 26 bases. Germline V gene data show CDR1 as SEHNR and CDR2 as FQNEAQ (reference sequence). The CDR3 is CASSAIVSVGGASSYNEQFF. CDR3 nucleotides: TGTGCCAGCAGCGCGATCGTCTCCGTGGGAGGCGCAAGCTCCTACAATGAGCAGTTCTTC.

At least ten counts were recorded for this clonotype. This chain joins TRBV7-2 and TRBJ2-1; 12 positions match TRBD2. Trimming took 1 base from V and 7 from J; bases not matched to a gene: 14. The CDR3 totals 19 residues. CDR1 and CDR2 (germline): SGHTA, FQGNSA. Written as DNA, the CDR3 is TGTGCCAGCAGCTTAGTCCGTACTAGCGGGGGGTCCCACTCAAATGAGCAGTTCTTC. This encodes CASSLVRTSGGSHSNEQFF.

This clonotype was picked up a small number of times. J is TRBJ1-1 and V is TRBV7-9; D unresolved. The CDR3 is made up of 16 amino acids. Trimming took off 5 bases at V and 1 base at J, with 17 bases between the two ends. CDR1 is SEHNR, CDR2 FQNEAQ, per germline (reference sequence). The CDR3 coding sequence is TGTGCCAGCAGCCCTCCCCGGACCCTTCAGAACACTGAAGCTTTCTTT. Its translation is CASSPPRTLQNTEAFF.

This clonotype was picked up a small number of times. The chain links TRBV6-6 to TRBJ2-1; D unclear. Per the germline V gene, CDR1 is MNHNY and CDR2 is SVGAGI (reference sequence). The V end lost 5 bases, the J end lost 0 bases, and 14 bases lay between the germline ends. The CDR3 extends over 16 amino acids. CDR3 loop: CASSPTPFSSYNEQFF. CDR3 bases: TGTGCCAGCAGTCCCACACCTTTCTCCTCCTACAATGAGCAGTTCTTC.